What follows is one TCR beta chain and its context. Method: immunoSEQ multiplex PCR; TCRdb's copy keeps in-frame clones and lacks some. The data contain 150,000 or so clones, about 93% of them singletons. This sample is part of a study of control samples from healthy donors and cancer patients. This CDR3 spans 15 amino acids. Germline CDR1 reads SGHAT; CDR2 reads FQNNGV. Trimming took 5 bases from V and 6 from J, leaving 19 bases between them. The source of this sequence is a man aged 55 to 69 with colorectal cancer. The chain links TRBV11-2 to TRBJ1-1; D unresolved. Sequenced input: PBMCs. The CDR3 DNA sequence: TGTGCCAGCAGCCCCAGCAAGCAATTCGGGGCTGAAGCTTTCTTT. Protein sequence: CASSPSKQFGAEAFF.